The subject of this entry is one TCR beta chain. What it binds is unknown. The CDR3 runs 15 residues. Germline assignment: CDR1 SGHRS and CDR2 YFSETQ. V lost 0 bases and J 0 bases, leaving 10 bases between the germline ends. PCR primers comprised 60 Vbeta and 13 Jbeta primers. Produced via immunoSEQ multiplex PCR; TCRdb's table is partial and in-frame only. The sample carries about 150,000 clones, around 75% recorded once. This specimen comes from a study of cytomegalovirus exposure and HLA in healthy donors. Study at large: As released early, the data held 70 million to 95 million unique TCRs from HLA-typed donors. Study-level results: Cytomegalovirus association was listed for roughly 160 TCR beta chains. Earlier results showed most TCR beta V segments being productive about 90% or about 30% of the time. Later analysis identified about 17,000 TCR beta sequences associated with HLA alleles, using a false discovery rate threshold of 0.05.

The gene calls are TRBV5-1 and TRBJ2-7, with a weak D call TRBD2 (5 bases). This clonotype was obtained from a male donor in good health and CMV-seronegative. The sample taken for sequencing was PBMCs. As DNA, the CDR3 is TGCGCCAGCAGCTTGGCCGGGGTAAACTCCTACGAGCAGTACTTC. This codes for CASSLAGVNSYEQYF.